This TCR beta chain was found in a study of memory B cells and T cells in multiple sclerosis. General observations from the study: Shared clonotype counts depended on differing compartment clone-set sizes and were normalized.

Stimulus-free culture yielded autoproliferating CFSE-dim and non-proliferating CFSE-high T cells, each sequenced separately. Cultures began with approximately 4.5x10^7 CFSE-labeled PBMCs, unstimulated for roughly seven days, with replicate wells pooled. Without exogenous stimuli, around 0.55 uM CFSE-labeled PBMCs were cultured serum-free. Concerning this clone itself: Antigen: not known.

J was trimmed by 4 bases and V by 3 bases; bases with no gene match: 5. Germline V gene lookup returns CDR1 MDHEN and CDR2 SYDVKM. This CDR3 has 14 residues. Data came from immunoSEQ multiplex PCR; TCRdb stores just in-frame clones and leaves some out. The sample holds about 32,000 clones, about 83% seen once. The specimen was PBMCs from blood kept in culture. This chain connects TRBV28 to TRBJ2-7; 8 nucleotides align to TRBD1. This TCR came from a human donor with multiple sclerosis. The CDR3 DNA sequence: TGTGCCAGCAGTTTTCCAGGGGGCGCGTACGAGCAGTACTTC. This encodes CASSFPGGAYEQYF.